Following are 5 T cell receptor beta chains from one sample sequenced in a study of blood T cells in healthy people across ages. It was with a sample-barcoded 5' primer and a J-beta primer mix that a second PCR of roughly 7 to 12 cycles was run. TCRdb reprocessed the 5' RACE reads via MiXCR and lists one record per CDR3 protein. The table lists about 1,800,000 distinct CDR3 sequences, roughly 27% of them singletons. Sequenced sample: blood. These TCRs come from a woman aged 30 to 39 in good health.

This clonotype was counted only a few times. The chain carries TRBV27 and TRBJ2-1, with 12 bases aligning to TRBD2. The germline gives CDR1 MNHEY, CDR2 SMNVEV (reference sequence). J was trimmed by 2 bases and V by 4 bases; bases with no gene match: 6. This CDR3 is 17 amino acids long. CDR3 in DNA: TGTGCCAGCAGTTGGCGACTAGCGGGGGAACCCTACAATGAGCAGTTCTTC. It codes for CASSWRLAGEPYNEQFF.

This clonotype was recorded many times. This chain links TRBV6-5 with TRBJ2-7; TRBD1 matches at 7 bases. CDR3 length: 13 amino acids. The ends lost 2 bases at V and 5 bases at J; junction bases unmatched: 3. Germline lookup yields CDR1 MNHEY and CDR2 SVGAGI. As DNA, the CDR3 is TGTGCCAGCAGTTACCGACAGGGCCACGAGCAGTACTTC. This gives the protein CASSYRQGHEQYF.

The chain has TRBV28 and TRBJ2-1; D remains unclear. Trimming left V 5 bases short and J 8 bases short, with 13 bases between. In germline, CDR1 is MDHEN, CDR2 SYDVKM. CDR3 length: 13 residues. DNA of the CDR3: TGTGCCAGCAGTGGTTGGGTAGGAGATGAGCAGTTCTTC. Protein sequence: CASSGWVGDEQFF. The whole variable domain, filled in from reference TRBV28 and TRBJ2-1, reads DVKVTQSSRYLVKRTGEKVFLECVQDMDHENMFWYRQDPGLGLRLIYFSYDVKMKEKGDIPEGYSVSREKKERFSLILESASTNQTSMYLCASSGWVGDEQFFGPGTRLTVL.

The CDR3 DNA follows: TGTGCCAGCAGTTTAGGGCAGGGGGCTAAGGCAGATACGCAGTATTTT. It encodes CASSLGQGAKADTQYF. This chain uses TRBV12-3 or TRBV12-4 with TRBJ2-3, with TRBD1 matching 8 bases. V lost 1 base and J lost 4; bases outside the gene matches: 7. The CDR3 extends over 16 amino acids.

This chain links TRBV30 with TRBJ2-7, with D perhaps TRBD2 (6 bases). V lost 4 bases and J lost 2, with 15 bases in between. The germline V gene has CDR1 GTSNPN and CDR2 SVGIG (reference sequence). The CDR3 runs to 14 residues. The CDR3 nucleotides are TGTGCCTGGAAAAGGCCGGCGGGGACCTACGAGCAGTACTTC. Protein product: CAWKRPAGTYEQYF.